The source of this T cell receptor beta chain is a study of T cell responses to AZD1222 COVID-19 vaccine. On this clone itself: Its antigen is still unknown.

Clones were read by immunoSEQ multiplex PCR, and TCRdb kept only the in-frame ones, dropping some. The sample includes some 48,000 clones, 70% to 90% seen only once; the top ten take less than 7%. Study-wide results and caveats: Two AZD1222 doses significantly raised spike-specific TCR breadth and depth over controls. In a largely white British group with more females than males, clonal diversity was possibly underestimated.

V dropped 4 bases and J dropped 8 bases, with 24 bases sitting between them. There are 16 residues in the CDR3. CDR1 is SGHRS and CDR2 is YFSETQ in the germline V gene. Sequencing used peripheral blood, obtained 28 days after the second AZD1222 dose. The V call is TRBV5-1, the J call TRBJ1-2; D may be TRBD1 (6 bases). This sequence originates from an adult who received the AZD1222 COVID-19 vaccine. CDR3 protein: CASSPARGDRPSGYTF. CDR3 in DNA: TGCGCCAGCAGCCCGGCCAGAGGCGACAGGCCAAGCGGCTACACCTTC.